Each of the 16 T cell receptor beta chains below was sequenced from the same sample in a study of OX40 agonist ivuxolimab in advanced cancers. The method was immunoSEQ multiplex PCR; TCRdb's version includes in-frame clones alone and lacks a portion of them. In the table there are tens of thousands of clones, approximately 85% of which are singletons. Sequencing was performed on CD4+ or CD8+ T cells sorted from blood, taken in a trial of the OX40 agonist ivuxolimab. All receptors derive from an adult with an advanced solid tumor such as melanoma, head and neck, liver or kidney cancer.

The chain combines TRBV6-5 with TRBJ1-2; D is undetermined. The CDR3 runs 12 residues. V was pared by 7 bases and J by 2 bases, with 8 bases between. Looked up from germline, CDR1 is MNHEY and CDR2 is SVGAGI. The DNA for the CDR3 is TGTGCCAGCATGGGCCTAAACTATGGCTACACCTTC. The encoded protein is CASMGLNYGYTF.

This chain links TRBV19 with TRBJ2-2, with D possibly being TRBD1 or TRBD2 (6 bases each). Germline loops: CDR1 LNHDA, CDR2 SQIVND (reference sequence). CDR3 length equals 15 residues. V lost 7 bases and J 5 bases, leaving 17 bases between the germline ends. The CDR3 reads CASNGGQGLTGELFF. The CDR3 DNA is TGTGCCAGTAATGGAGGGCAGGGGTTGACCGGGGAGCTGTTTTTT. The full variable domain, rest sourced from reference TRBV19 and TRBJ2-2, is DGGITQSPKYLFRKEGQNVTLSCEQNLNHDAMYWYRQDPGQGLRLIYYSQIVNDFQKGDIAEGYSVSREKKESFPLTVTSAQKNPTAFYLCASNGGQGLTGELFFGEGSRLTVL.

V gene TRBV30 combines with J gene TRBJ2-1, with D possibly TRBD2 on 6 matching bases. CDR1 and CDR2 (germline): GTSNPN, SVGIG (reference sequence). The CDR3 has 14 residues. V lost 5 bases, J lost 1 base, and 12 bases lay in between. The CDR3 DNA is TGTGCCTGGGCGGGACGGGAGTCCTACAATGAGCAGTTCTTC. Its translation: CAWAGRESYNEQFF.

The CDR3 DNA follows: TGTGCCATCAGTGGGGTGATGGCTGAAGCTTTCTTT. Translating it yields CAISGVMAEAFF. The V call is TRBV10-3, the J call TRBJ1-1; D gene unclear. The length of the CDR3 is 12 residues. CDR1 ENHRY and CDR2 SYGVKD come from the germline V gene. Trimming stripped 4 bases from V and 6 bases from J, with 9 bases between.

The chain employs TRBV29-1 and TRBJ1-1; 7 bases agree with TRBD1. V shed 4 bases and J 2 bases; nucleotides not matched to a gene: 4. Germline values: CDR1 SQVTM, CDR2 ANQGSEA. The length of the CDR3 is 13 residues. The CDR3 is CSVAGQRNTEAFF. The CDR3 bases are TGCAGCGTTGCGGGACAGCGAAACACTGAAGCTTTCTTT.

The chain couples TRBV5-1 to TRBJ2-7; D is unclear. The CDR3 is 11 amino acids. Germline loops: CDR1 SGHRS, CDR2 YFSETQ. Deletions cut 5 bases from V and 1 base from J, with 4 bases between. CDR3 amino acids: CASRESYEQYF. In DNA form, the CDR3 reads TGCGCCAGCAGGGAATCCTACGAGCAGTACTTC.

This sequence joins TRBV5-6 and TRBJ1-2, with TRBD1 as a possible D gene (5 bases). V was trimmed by 3 bases and J by 8 bases, leaving 20 bases between them. The CDR3 length is 15 residues. Germline V gene lookup returns CDR1 SGHDT and CDR2 YYEEEE. The DNA of the CDR3 is TGTGCCAGCAGCTCCCCGGAGGGGAGAGGGGTAGGCTACACCTTC. Its translation: CASSSPEGRGVGYTF.

The chain uses TRBV11-3 and TRBJ2-5; D is ambiguous. Trimming pared 0 bases from V and 4 bases from J, leaving 0 bases between. The length of the CDR3 is 11 residues. Germline CDR1 is SGHNT and CDR2 is YENEEA. CDR3 protein: CASSLEETQYF. CDR3 bases: TGTGCCAGCAGCTTAGAAGAGACCCAGTACTTC.

The chain employs TRBV7-2 and TRBJ2-3, with no clear D. Germline V gene data show CDR1 as SGHTA and CDR2 as FQGNSA. This CDR3 spans 15 amino acids. V was clipped by 1 base and J by 5 bases, with 13 bases between them. The CDR3 protein is CASSLVTRLGDTQYF. DNA of the CDR3: TGTGCCAGCAGCTTAGTCACGAGGCTGGGAGATACGCAGTATTTT.

This chain links TRBV5-8 with TRBJ2-7; TRBD1 matches 8 bases. The CDR3 consists of 14 residues. Germline V lookup: CDR1 SGHTS, CDR2 YDEGEE. V trimming: 7 bases; J trimming: 2 bases; junction bases outside the gene matches: 8. The CDR3 is CASYRTGPAYEQYF. The CDR3 nucleotides are TGTGCCAGCTACCGGACAGGGCCCGCCTACGAGCAGTACTTC.

This clone has more than one count but fewer than ten. This chain connects TRBV4-2 to TRBJ2-7, with TRBD2 identical over 11 bases. V was clipped by 0 bases and J by 3 bases; unmatched bases: 4. The V gene's germline CDR1 is LGHNA and CDR2 YNFKEQ. This CDR3 has 16 residues. The CDR3 loop reads CASSQDSGGAGYEQYF. For the CDR3, the DNA is TGTGCCAGCAGCCAAGATAGCGGGGGGGCGGGCTACGAGCAGTACTTC.

V is TRBV29-1 and J is TRBJ2-1, with 12 bases identical to TRBD2. CDR1 is SQVTM, CDR2 ANQGSEA, per germline. With 6 bases clipped from V and 7 bases from J, the junction kept 4 bases outside the gene matches. The length of the CDR3 is 13 residues. The chain's CDR3 is CSVPSGGVNEQFF. The CDR3 DNA is TGCAGCGTCCCTAGCGGGGGGGTTAATGAGCAGTTCTTC.

This clone was recorded once. The gene calls are TRBV29-1 and TRBJ2-3, with 8 nucleotides matching TRBD2. This CDR3 comprises 15 residues. Germline CDR1 and CDR2: SQVTM and ANQGSEA. After removal of 1 base from V and 1 base from J, the junction contained 4 bases not matched to a gene. Written as DNA, the CDR3 is TGCAGCGTTGAAGGAGCGGGGGCCGGCACAGATACGCAGTATTTT. It yields the protein CSVEGAGAGTDTQYF.

The CDR3 is CASSPGGGRGPYEQYF. CDR3 bases: TGTGCCAGCAGCCCCGGCGGTGGTCGAGGGCCCTACGAGCAGTACTTC. This rearrangement joins TRBV7-9 to TRBJ2-7; TRBD2 is a possible D gene (5 bases). V shed 5 bases and J shed 2 bases, with 19 bases lying between them. The CDR3 sequence is 16 residues long. Looked up from germline, CDR1 is SEHNR and CDR2 is FQNEAQ (reference sequence).

The CDR3: CASSYRSGADEQFF. CDR3 sequence (DNA): TGTGCCAGCAGTTACCGGTCAGGGGCGGATGAGCAGTTCTTC. The J gene is TRBJ2-1, the V gene TRBV6-6; D possibly corresponds to TRBD1 (6 bases). From germline, CDR1 is MNHNY and CDR2 SVGAGI (reference sequence). The CDR3 has 14 residues. Trimming cost V 2 bases and J 8 bases, with 13 bases left between them.

This clone came up once. This chain links TRBV6-5 with TRBJ1-3; 10 positions match TRBD1. Per germline, CDR1 MNHEY and CDR2 SVGAGI. V was pared by 2 bases and J by 0 bases, with 1 base of the junction left unmatched. CDR3 length equals 16 residues. DNA of the CDR3: TGTGCCAGCAGTTACGGGACAGGGGTCTCTGGAAACACCATATATTTT. Translation gives CASSYGTGVSGNTIYF.